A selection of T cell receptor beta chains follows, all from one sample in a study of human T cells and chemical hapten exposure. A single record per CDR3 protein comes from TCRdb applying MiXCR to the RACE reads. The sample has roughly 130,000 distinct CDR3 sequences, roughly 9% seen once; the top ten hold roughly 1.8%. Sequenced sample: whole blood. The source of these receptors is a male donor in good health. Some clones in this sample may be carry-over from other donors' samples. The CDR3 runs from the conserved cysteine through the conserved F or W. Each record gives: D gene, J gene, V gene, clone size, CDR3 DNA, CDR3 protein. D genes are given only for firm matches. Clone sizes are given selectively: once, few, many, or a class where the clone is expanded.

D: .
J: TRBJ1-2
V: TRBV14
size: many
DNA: TGTGCCAGCAGCCCCGGGACGGTTGGCTACACCTTC
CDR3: CASSPGTVGYTF

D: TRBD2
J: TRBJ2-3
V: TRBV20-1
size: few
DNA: TGCAGTGCTTGGAGCGGGGGGGTCACAGATACGCAGTATTTT
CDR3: CSAWSGGVTDTQYF

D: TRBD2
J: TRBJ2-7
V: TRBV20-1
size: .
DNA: TGCAGTGCTAGCCTAAAGCGGGGGGCCCCGTACGAGCAGTACTTC
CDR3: CSASLKRGAPYEQYF

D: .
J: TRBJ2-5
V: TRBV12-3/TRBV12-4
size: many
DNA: TGTGCCAGCAGTTTATCGGTAGAGACCCAGTACTTC
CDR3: CASSLSVETQYF

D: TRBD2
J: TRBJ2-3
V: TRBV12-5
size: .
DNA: TGTGCTAGTGGTTCCGGGACTAGCGGGAGTACAGATACGCAGTATTTT
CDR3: CASGSGTSGSTDTQYF

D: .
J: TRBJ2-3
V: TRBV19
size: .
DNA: TGTGCCAGTGGACGACCCGATACGCAGTATTTT
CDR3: CASGRPDTQYF

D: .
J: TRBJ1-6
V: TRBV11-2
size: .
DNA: TGTGCCAGCAGCTTAGCGCAGATCTCCTATAATTCACCCCTCCACTTT
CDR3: CASSLAQISYNSPLHF

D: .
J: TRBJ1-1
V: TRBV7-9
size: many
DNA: TGTGCCAGCAGCTTAATAGGGGCCGTCACTGAAGCTTTCTTT
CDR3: CASSLIGAVTEAFF

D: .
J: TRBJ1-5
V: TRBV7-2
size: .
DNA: TGTGCCAGCAGCAAAGGGGCCCCGACAGGTCAGCCCCAGCATTTT
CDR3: CASSKGAPTGQPQHF

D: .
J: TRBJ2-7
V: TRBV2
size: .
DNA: TGTGCCAGCAGCGCAACTGGGGCAAGCTCCTACGAGCAGTACTTC
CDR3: CASSATGASSYEQYF

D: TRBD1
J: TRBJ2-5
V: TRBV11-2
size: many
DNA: TGTGCCAGCACCGACTCCCAGGGGGCTGAGACCCAGTACTTC
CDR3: CASTDSQGAETQYF

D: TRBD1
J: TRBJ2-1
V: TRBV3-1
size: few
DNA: TGTGCCAGCAGCTCCCAGGGACAGGCCTACAATGAGCAGTTCTTC
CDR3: CASSSQGQAYNEQFF

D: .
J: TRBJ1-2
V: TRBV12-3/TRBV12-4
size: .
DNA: TGTGCCAGCAGTTCCCAGACGGTGTTTGCTCGTGGCTACACCTTC
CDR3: CASSSQTVFARGYTF

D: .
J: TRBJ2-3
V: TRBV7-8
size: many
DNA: TGTGCCAGCAGCTTAGACGCCTTGGTGTCAGATACGCAGTATTTT
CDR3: CASSLDALVSDTQYF

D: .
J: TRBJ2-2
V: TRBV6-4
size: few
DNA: TGTGCCAGCAGTGACTCCGCGGTGAACACCGGGGAGCTGTTTTTT
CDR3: CASSDSAVNTGELFF

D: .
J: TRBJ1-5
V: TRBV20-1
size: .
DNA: TGCAGTGCTAGAGTCCCGACAAGCAATCAGCCCCAGCATTTT
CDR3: CSARVPTSNQPQHF

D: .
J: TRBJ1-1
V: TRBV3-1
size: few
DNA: TGTGCCAGCAGCCAAGAGGTCTGGAGGGGTGGGAAGAACACTGAAGCTTTCTTT
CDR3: CASSQEVWRGGKNTEAFF

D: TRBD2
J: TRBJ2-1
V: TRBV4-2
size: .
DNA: TGTGCCAGCAGCCAACGCGGAAGGGGAGGGAAGGGTGAGCAGTTCTTC
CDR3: CASSQRGRGGKGEQFF

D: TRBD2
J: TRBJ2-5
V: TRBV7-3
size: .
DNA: TGTGCCAGCAGCTCAACTAGCGGGGGGTTAACCCAGTACTTC
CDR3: CASSSTSGGLTQYF

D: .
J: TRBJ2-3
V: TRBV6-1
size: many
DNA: TGTGCCAGCAGTGAAGCGGCAGGGGGCACAGATACGCAGTATTTT
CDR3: CASSEAAGGTDTQYF

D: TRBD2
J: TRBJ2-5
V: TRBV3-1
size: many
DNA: TGTGCCAGCAGCCCCGGACTAGCGGGAGTTCCCCAGTACTTC
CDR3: CASSPGLAGVPQYF

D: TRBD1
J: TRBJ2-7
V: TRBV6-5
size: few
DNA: TGTGCCAGCAGCCCGGGACAGTTCCACGAGCAGTACTTC
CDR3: CASSPGQFHEQYF

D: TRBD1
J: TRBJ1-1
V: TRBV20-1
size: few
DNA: TGCAGTGCCCCCTCGACAGGGTACACTGAAGCTTTCTTT
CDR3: CSAPSTGYTEAFF

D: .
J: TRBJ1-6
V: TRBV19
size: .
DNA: TGTGCCAGTGGGGATTGGGCGAATTCACCCCTCCACTTT
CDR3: CASGDWANSPLHF

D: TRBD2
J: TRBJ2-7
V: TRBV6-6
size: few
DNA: TGTGCCAGCACGTGGGGTTCTAGCGGGAGGGCCTTGGCCGAGCAGTACTTC
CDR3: CASTWGSSGRALAEQYF

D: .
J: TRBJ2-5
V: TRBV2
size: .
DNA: TGTGCCATCTCCCCACGTCTCCAAGAGACCCAGTACTTC
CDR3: CAISPRLQETQYF

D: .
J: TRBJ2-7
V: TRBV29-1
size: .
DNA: TGCAGCGTGCAGGACAGTTTATACGAGCAGTACTTC
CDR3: CSVQDSLYEQYF